This T cell receptor beta chain is drawn from a study of T cell responses to AZD1222 COVID-19 vaccine. Per germline, CDR1 LNHDA and CDR2 SQIVND (reference sequence). The V end was cut by 6 bases, the J end by 0 bases, with 14 bases between. The CDR3 is made up of 15 amino acids. Produced via immunoSEQ multiplex PCR; TCRdb's table is partial and in-frame only. Among about 140,000 clones listed, about nine tenths were seen once. A remark on this clone: Its antigen is unidentified.

General study findings and limits: The reported proportion of spike-specific TCRs targeting unmutated variant regions was nearly half. When two AZD1222 doses had been given, Spike-specific TCR breadth and depth rose. Donors, mostly white British, included more females; clonal diversity was possibly underestimated.

V and J are TRBV19 and TRBJ1-2, with D perhaps matching TRBD1 (6 bases). The source is an adult in good health. Sequenced material: peripheral blood, taken on day 0 of AZD1222 vaccination. This CDR3 reads CASRSTGKANYGYTF. The CDR3 DNA is TGTGCCAGTAGATCCACAGGGAAAGCTAACTATGGCTACACCTTC.